Listed below are T cell receptor beta chains from one sample, sequenced in a study of T cell responses to AZD1222 COVID-19 vaccine. Libraries were prepared by immunoSEQ multiplex PCR; TCRdb keeps only in-frame clonotypes and omits some of them. The sample contains around 80,000 clones, around 93% of which appear only once. The sample consisted of peripheral blood, taken 28 days after the second AZD1222 dose. The receptors originated from an adult who received the AZD1222 COVID-19 vaccine. Each CDR3 is given with its conserved first and last residue. Each record gives: J gene, V gene, clone size, D gene, CDR3 DNA, CDR3 protein. D genes are given only for firm matches. Clone size, where shown, is once, few, many, or a class for clones that have expanded.

j_gene: TRBJ2-6
v_gene: TRBV6-2/TRBV6-3
abundance: .
d_gene: TRBD2
CDR3nt: TGTGCCAGCAGCCCCATGCTAGCGGGCCTCATCTCTGGGGCCAACGTCCTGACTTTC
CDR3aa: CASSPMLAGLISGANVLTF

j_gene: TRBJ2-1
v_gene: TRBV12-3/TRBV12-4
abundance: .
d_gene: .
CDR3nt: TGTGCCAGCAGTTTCCAGTGGACTGAGCAGTTCTTC
CDR3aa: CASSFQWTEQFF

j_gene: TRBJ2-7
v_gene: TRBV4-2
abundance: .
d_gene: .
CDR3nt: TGTGCCAGCAGAGAATTTGAGGGAGGTTTCTACGAGCAGTACTTC
CDR3aa: CASREFEGGFYEQYF

j_gene: TRBJ1-3
v_gene: TRBV6-5
abundance: .
d_gene: .
CDR3nt: TGTGCCAGCAGTTACTCCGGGACGACTGGAAACACCATATATTTT
CDR3aa: CASSYSGTTGNTIYF

j_gene: TRBJ2-7
v_gene: TRBV30
abundance: once
d_gene: TRBD1
CDR3nt: TGTGCCTTGGAAGGGACAGGGGTCCACGAGCAGTACTTC
CDR3aa: CALEGTGVHEQYF

j_gene: TRBJ1-2
v_gene: TRBV6-5
abundance: .
d_gene: .
CDR3nt: TGTGCCAGCAGACCCCCGAGTAGGGGATACACCTTC
CDR3aa: CASRPPSRGYTF

j_gene: TRBJ2-1
v_gene: TRBV28
abundance: .
d_gene: .
CDR3nt: TGTGCCAGCAGTTTACTGACCAAGCGAGCCGATGAGCAGTTCTTC
CDR3aa: CASSLLTKRADEQFF

j_gene: TRBJ2-2
v_gene: TRBV7-9
abundance: .
d_gene: .
CDR3nt: TGTGCCAGCAGCTTGGTTATCACCGGGGAGCTGTTTTTT
CDR3aa: CASSLVITGELFF

j_gene: TRBJ2-1
v_gene: TRBV24-1
abundance: .
d_gene: TRBD2
CDR3nt: TGTGCCACCAGTGACCCCGGGGAGGGCCGCAATGAGCAGTTCTTC
CDR3aa: CATSDPGEGRNEQFF

j_gene: TRBJ2-7
v_gene: TRBV28
abundance: .
d_gene: .
CDR3nt: TGTGCCAGCACCTCAGGGTTTTTATACGAGCAGTACTTC
CDR3aa: CASTSGFLYEQYF

j_gene: TRBJ1-6
v_gene: TRBV3-1/TRBV3-2
abundance: few
d_gene: .
CDR3nt: TGTGCCAGCAGCCAAGATCGGGGGTTCTCCTATAATTCACCCCTCCACTTT
CDR3aa: CASSQDRGFSYNSPLHF

j_gene: TRBJ2-1
v_gene: TRBV18
abundance: .
d_gene: .
CDR3nt: TGTGCCAGCTCACCTTATTCAGGGTTTTCGCAGTTCTTC
CDR3aa: CASSPYSGFSQFF

j_gene: TRBJ2-5
v_gene: TRBV23-1
abundance: .
d_gene: .
CDR3nt: TGCGCCACAGGGGGCGGGAGAGAAAAGACCCAGTACTTC
CDR3aa: CATGGGREKTQYF

j_gene: TRBJ1-2
v_gene: TRBV10-1
abundance: .
d_gene: TRBD1
CDR3nt: TGCGCCAGCAGTGAGTCGGGGACAGACTATGGCTACACCTTC
CDR3aa: CASSESGTDYGYTF

j_gene: TRBJ2-1
v_gene: TRBV5-8
abundance: .
d_gene: .
CDR3nt: TGTGCCAGCAGCAAGGGGCCCCCCTACAATGAGCAGTTCTTC
CDR3aa: CASSKGPPYNEQFF

j_gene: TRBJ1-6
v_gene: TRBV9
abundance: .
d_gene: .
CDR3nt: TGTGCCAGCAGCGTAGAATCCTATTCACCCCTCCACTTT
CDR3aa: CASSVESYSPLHF